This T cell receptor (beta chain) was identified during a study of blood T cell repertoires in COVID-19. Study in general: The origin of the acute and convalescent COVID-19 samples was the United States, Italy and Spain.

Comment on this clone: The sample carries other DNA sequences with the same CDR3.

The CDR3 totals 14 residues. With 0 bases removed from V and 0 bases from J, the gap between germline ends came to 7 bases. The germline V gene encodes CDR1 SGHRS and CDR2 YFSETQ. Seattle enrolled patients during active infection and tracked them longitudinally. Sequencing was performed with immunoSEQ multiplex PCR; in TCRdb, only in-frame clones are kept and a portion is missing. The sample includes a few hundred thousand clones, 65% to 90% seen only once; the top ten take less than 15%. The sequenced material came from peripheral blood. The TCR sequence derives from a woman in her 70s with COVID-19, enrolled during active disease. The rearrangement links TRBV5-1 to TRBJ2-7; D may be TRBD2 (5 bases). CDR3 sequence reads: CASSLVGDSYEQYF. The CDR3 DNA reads TGCGCCAGCAGCTTGGTGGGAGACTCCTACGAGCAGTACTTC.